This TCR beta chain was captured in a study of glioma-infiltrating T cells after dendritic cell vaccination. Findings of the study overall: Survival was not directly related to TCR clonality in these patients.

In germline, CDR1 is SGHKS, CDR2 YYEKEE (reference sequence). This CDR3 has 13 amino acids. The V end was cut by 1 base, the J end by 5 bases, with 7 bases between. Time point given: after dendritic cell vaccination, including at tumor progression/relapse. The primer mix had 60 V beta and 13 J beta primers. Libraries were prepared by immunoSEQ multiplex PCR; TCRdb keeps only in-frame clonotypes and omits some of them. Of about 50,000 clones listed, around nine tenths were seen once; the top ten hold about 5%. About this clone: The antigen remains unidentified.

The chain links TRBV5-5 to TRBJ1-5; D is undetermined. This sample comprised blood, obtained after dendritic cell vaccination. This TCR was sampled from a human donor with glioblastoma. The CDR3 here is CASSLHLDQPQHF. Written as DNA, the CDR3 is TGTGCCAGCAGCTTGCATTTAGATCAGCCCCAGCATTTT.